These 30 T cell receptor beta chains were sequenced from one sample in a study of CD8+CD57+ T cells in acquired aplastic anemia. Before being chosen for sequencing, patients had shown CD8+CD57+ cell expansion by flow cytometry. TCR beta VDJ and CDR3 profiles were obtained from a genomic DNA template. TCRdb reanalysed the reads using MiXCR and keeps one entry per CDR3 protein. The profile shows about 43,000 distinct CDR3 sequences, 60% to 70% of them singletons. Sequences were obtained from sorted CD4+, CD8+, or CD8+CD57+ T cells (not recorded which) from PBMCs. These TCRs come from a human donor with aplastic anemia.

The V and J genes are TRBV7-6 and TRBJ1-2, with 9 bases matching TRBD1. V lost 5 bases, J lost 4 bases, and 8 bases stayed unmatched. The V gene's germline CDR1 is SGHVS and CDR2 FNYEAQ. The CDR3 contains 15 residues. The CDR3 DNA sequence: TGTGCCAGCAGCGGATCCGGGACAGGGAGCTATGGCTACACCTTC. This encodes CASSGSGTGSYGYTF.

There are many counts of this clonotype. The gene calls are TRBV20-1 and TRBJ1-1; TRBD1 might be the D (5 bases). The CDR3 contains 15 residues. V shed 6 bases and J shed 1 base, with 18 bases lying between them. Germline values: CDR1 DFQATT, CDR2 SNEGSKA (reference sequence). The CDR3 region has the DNA TGCAGTGCCAGTAGTTGGGGACGCAAGAACACTGAAGCTTTCTTT. It encodes CSASSWGRKNTEAFF.

V gene TRBV2 combines with J gene TRBJ2-7; 14 bases fit TRBD2. This CDR3 comprises 13 residues. With 9 bases clipped from V and 6 bases from J, the junction kept 4 bases outside the gene matches. The germline gives CDR1 SNHLY, CDR2 FYNNEI. Here the CDR3 DNA reads TGTGCCAGGGAGACTAGCGGGGGGGCCGAGCAGTACTTC. It encodes CARETSGGAEQYF.

The rearrangement links TRBV19 to TRBJ2-7; TRBD1 aligns across 9 bases. Germline V gives CDR1 LNHDA, CDR2 SQIVND (reference sequence). V lost 2 bases, J lost 3 bases, and 8 bases stayed unmatched. CDR3 size: 16 residues. The CDR3 coding sequence is TGTGCCAGTAGTATATCTTCCCCGGGACAGGGCTACGAGCAGTACTTC. Translation gives CASSISSPGQGYEQYF.

This chain joins TRBV10-1 and TRBJ2-7; D is unresolved. CDR1 WNHNN and CDR2 SYGVQD come from the germline V gene (reference sequence). There are 11 residues in the CDR3. V was clipped by 6 bases and J by 9 bases, with 12 bases between them. This chain's CDR3 is CASSSISGQYF. The CDR3 DNA reads as TGCGCCAGCAGCTCCATCTCGGGGCAGTACTTC.

This clonotype has ten or more counts. This sequence joins TRBV7-6 and TRBJ2-5; 8 bases fit TRBD2. Germline assignment: CDR1 SGHVS and CDR2 FNYEAQ. CDR3 size: 16 residues. With V trimmed by 1 base and J by 4 bases, 8 bases remained unmatched. The chain's CDR3 is CASSLGVGGAGETQYF. For the CDR3, the DNA is TGTGCCAGCAGCTTAGGTGTCGGGGGGGCCGGAGAGACCCAGTACTTC.

The chain links TRBV29-1 to TRBJ2-1; 11 nucleotides agree with TRBD2. The germline V gene encodes CDR1 SQVTM and CDR2 ANQGSEA. V was pared by 7 bases and J by 5 bases, with 13 bases of the junction left unmatched. This CDR3 has 16 residues. CDR3 coding DNA: TGCAGCGCCGGGTCCGGGACTAGCGGATATAACAATGAGCAGTTCTTC. It is translated as CSAGSGTSGYNNEQFF.

In this sample, this clonotype turned up a few times. A much larger clone differs from this one at a single base, so this may be a read error. The gene calls are TRBV7-8 and TRBJ2-5; 12 bases match TRBD2. CDR3 length: 16 residues. With 5 bases clipped from V and 4 bases from J, the junction kept 8 bases outside the gene matches. The V gene's germline CDR1 is SGHVS and CDR2 FQNEAQ. The CDR3 region is CASSPDLAGGSETQYF. The CDR3 DNA is TGTGCCAGCAGCCCAGACCTAGCGGGGGGGTCAGAGACCCAGTACTTC.

This clonotype occurred many times. This rearrangement joins TRBV6-5 to TRBJ2-1, with TRBD1 identical over 10 bases. CDR1 is MNHEY, CDR2 SVGAGI, per germline. The CDR3 consists of 16 residues. Trimming removed 2 bases from V and 5 bases from J; junction bases left unmatched: 6. The CDR3 sequence is CASSYLRDRGHNEQFF. CDR3 coding DNA: TGTGCCAGCAGTTACCTCCGGGACAGGGGCCACAATGAGCAGTTCTTC.

The chain employs TRBV11-2 and TRBJ2-1; D is undetermined. The length of the CDR3 is 12 residues. The V gene's germline CDR1 is SGHAT and CDR2 FQNNGV. V gave up 0 bases and J gave up 15 bases, with 12 bases separating them. In DNA, the CDR3 is TGTGCCAGCAGCTTAGAACCGGGTCGACGGTTCTTC. This encodes CASSLEPGRRFF. The full variable domain, with the rest looked up from reference TRBV11-2 and TRBJ2-1, is EAGVAQSPRYKIIEKRQSVAFWCNPISGHATLYWYQQILGQGPKLLIQFQNNGVVDDSQLPKDRFSAERLKGVDSTLKIQPAKLEDSAVYLCASSLEPGRRFFGPGTRLTVL.

The rearrangement links TRBV20-1 to TRBJ2-7; D is possibly TRBD2 (6 bases). The V end lost 6 bases, the J end lost 4 bases, and 19 bases lay between the germline ends. There are 14 residues in the CDR3. The germline V gene encodes CDR1 DFQATT and CDR2 SNEGSKA (reference sequence). CDR3 loop: CSAARGTSLYEQYV. The CDR3 coding sequence is TGCAGTGCAGCACGCGGGACTTCCCTATACGAGCAGTACGTC.

The rearrangement links TRBV20-1 to TRBJ2-1, with 8 bases fitting TRBD2. The trim removed 0 bases at V and 15 bases at J, leaving 7 bases unmatched. Germline V gene data show CDR1 as DFQATT and CDR2 as SNEGSKA (reference sequence). This CDR3 is built from 12 residues. The CDR3 sequence is CSARDHGGAVFF. As DNA, the CDR3 is TGCAGTGCTAGAGATCACGGGGGGGCTGTGTTCTTC.

This clonotype has just a few counts. With a much larger clone just one base away, this may be a read error. The chain is built from TRBV5-4 and TRBJ1-2; TRBD1 aligns across 12 bases. Germline V lookup: CDR1 SGHNT, CDR2 YYREEE (reference sequence). Trimming cost V 3 bases and J 5 bases; bases outside gene matches: 2. The CDR3 is 14 residues long. The CDR3 region has the DNA TGTGCCAGCAGCTCGGGACAGGGGGCATATGGCTACACCTTC. Translated, it gives CASSSGQGAYGYTF.

This clonotype was seen only a few times. The chain joins TRBV2 to TRBJ2-7, with 7 bases fitting TRBD1. The germline V gene encodes CDR1 SNHLY and CDR2 FYNNEI. The CDR3 has 14 amino acids. With 2 bases clipped from V and 4 bases from J, the junction kept 5 bases outside the gene matches. The CDR3 DNA is TGTGCCAGCAGTGAAATCGGACAGGATTACGAGCAGTACTTC. It yields the protein CASSEIGQDYEQYF.

The V and J genes are TRBV6-2 or TRBV6-3 and TRBJ2-1, with D tentatively TRBD2 (6 bases). The CDR3 loop spans 16 amino acids. Per germline, CDR1 MNHEY and CDR2 SVGEGT. V was trimmed by 2 bases and J by 0 bases, leaving 11 bases between them. The CDR3 loop is CASSYPSGLSYNEQFF. The DNA of the CDR3 is TGTGCCAGCAGTTACCCCAGCGGGCTCTCCTACAATGAGCAGTTCTTC.

This clonotype was observed once. V and J are TRBV25-1 and TRBJ2-1; TRBD2 aligns across 10 bases. V trimming: 3 bases; J trimming: 7 bases; junction bases outside the gene matches: 6. Germline V gene lookup returns CDR1 MGHDK and CDR2 SYGVNS. The CDR3 has 15 residues. The CDR3 nucleotides read TGTGCCAGCAGTGATGCCCTAGCGGGGGCAAATGAGCAGTTCTTC. It yields the protein CASSDALAGANEQFF. Full variable domain (rest looked up from reference TRBV25-1 and TRBJ2-1): EADIYQTPRYLVIGTGKKITLECSQTMGHDKMYWYQQDPGMELHLIHYSYGVNSTEKGDLSSESTVSRIRTEHFPLTLESARPSHTSQYLCASSDALAGANEQFFGPGTRLTVL.

The gene calls are TRBV10-1 and TRBJ2-1; D perhaps matches TRBD1 (5 bases). CDR1 and CDR2 (germline): WNHNN, SYGVQD (reference sequence). The CDR3 totals 12 residues. V lost 5 bases and J lost 8, with 10 bases in between. The CDR3 coding sequence is TGCGCCAGCAGTAGACCAGGGTATGAGCAGTTCTTC. Residues: CASSRPGYEQFF.

Sample share makes this clonotype medium-sized. The rearrangement links TRBV24-1 to TRBJ2-2; D possibly corresponds to TRBD2 (6 bases). CDR1 is KGHDR and CDR2 is SFDVKD in the germline V gene. This CDR3 is built from 14 residues. The germline V and J ends were trimmed by 7 bases and 3 bases, with 11 bases remaining between them. This chain's CDR3 is CATRSSEDTGELFF. In DNA form, the CDR3 reads TGTGCCACCAGGTCTAGCGAGGACACCGGGGAGCTGTTTTTT.

This chain joins TRBV7-2 and TRBJ2-5; the match to TRBD2 covers 8 bases. The V and J ends lost 5 bases and 5 bases, in that order; junction bases with no gene match: 4. This CDR3 contains 13 residues. Germline CDR1 SGHTA, CDR2 FQGNSA. This CDR3 is CASSPREGETQYF. The CDR3 DNA reads TGTGCCAGCAGCCCCCGGGAGGGGGAGACCCAGTACTTC.

This clonotype appeared many times. This chain joins TRBV28 and TRBJ2-2; no clear D gene. The CDR3 has 14 residues. Per germline, CDR1 MDHEN and CDR2 SYDVKM. V lost 7 bases and J 6 bases, leaving 15 bases between the germline ends. The CDR3 bases are TGTGCCAGCACAAAAACATCAGCAGCCGGGGAGCTGTTTTTT. Its translation is CASTKTSAAGELFF.

This clonotype was counted at least ten times. In DNA, the CDR3 is TGTGCCAGCAGCTTCCTCGGGGGGTTCTCCTACAATGAGCAGTTCTTC. This encodes CASSFLGGFSYNEQFF. This chain connects TRBV11-2 to TRBJ2-1; 7 bases fit TRBD2. Germline lookup yields CDR1 SGHAT and CDR2 FQNNGV. Trimming at V came to 3 bases and at J to 0 bases, leaving 5 bases not matched to a gene. This CDR3 region has 16 residues.

The rearrangement links TRBV27 to TRBJ1-3; D gene unclear. The germline gives CDR1 MNHEY, CDR2 SMNVEV (reference sequence). The CDR3 contains 16 residues. V was clipped by 5 bases and J by 0 bases, with 14 bases between them. The CDR3 sequence is CASSPFGRASGNTIYF. The DNA of the CDR3 is TGTGCCAGCAGTCCCTTTGGACGCGCCTCTGGAAACACCATATATTTT.

V and J are TRBV16 and TRBJ2-7; no definite D call. Trimming took 2 bases from V and 3 from J, leaving 8 bases between them. The CDR3 is 13 amino acids. Germline V CDR1 and CDR2: KGHSY, FQNENV. The CDR3 sequence is CASSQAERYEQYF. Here the CDR3 DNA reads TGTGCCAGCAGCCAAGCGGAACGCTACGAGCAGTACTTC.

The V gene is TRBV29-1, the J gene TRBJ1-2, with TRBD1 matching 8 bases. The CDR3 runs 13 residues. Germline V gene lookup returns CDR1 SQVTM and CDR2 ANQGSEA. CDR3 loop: CSVGGQGNYGYTF. The CDR3 DNA reads TGCAGTGTGGGAGGACAGGGAAACTATGGCTACACCTTC.

The chain recombines TRBV7-9 with TRBJ2-7, with D unresolved. This CDR3 is built from 12 residues. V was clipped by 2 bases and J by 2 bases, with 4 bases between them. The germline V gene encodes CDR1 SEHNR and CDR2 FQNEAQ (reference sequence). CDR3 bases: TGTGCCAGCAGCTTAAATCCCTACGAGCAGTACTTC. Protein sequence: CASSLNPYEQYF.

The chain joins TRBV19 to TRBJ2-7, with a weak D call TRBD2 (7 bases). Trimming removed 5 bases at V and 10 bases at J, with 18 bases between. Germline CDR1 reads LNHDA; CDR2 reads SQIVND (reference sequence). The CDR3 totals 13 residues. The CDR3 sequence is CASSAGGGQDQYF. The CDR3 nucleotides are TGTGCCAGTAGTGCTGGGGGGGGCCAAGACCAGTACTTC.

The chain recombines TRBV29-1 with TRBJ2-3; D tentatively fits TRBD1 or TRBD2 (6 bases each). V was cut by 3 bases and J by 5 bases, with 9 bases left in between. The CDR3 has 12 residues. Germline CDR1 is SQVTM and CDR2 is ANQGSEA. CDR3 sequence: CSVDEGGDTQYF. The CDR3 region has the DNA TGCAGCGTTGATGAGGGGGGAGATACGCAGTATTTT.

This clonotype was counted only a few times. This chain joins TRBV11-1 and TRBJ2-3, with 14 bases that match TRBD2. The CDR3 has 17 amino acids. Per germline, CDR1 SGHAT and CDR2 FQDESV (reference sequence). V trimming: 5 bases; J trimming: 1 base; junction bases outside the gene matches: 5. CDR3 in amino acids: CASSLGLAGGRTDTQYF. In DNA, the CDR3 is TGTGCCAGCAGCCTCGGACTAGCGGGGGGACGCACAGATACGCAGTATTTT. Combining the CDR3 with reference TRBV11-1 and TRBJ2-3 gives the whole variable domain EAEVAQSPRYKITEKSQAVAFWCDPISGHATLYWYRQILGQGPELLVQFQDESVVDDSQLPKDRFSAERLKGVDSTLKIQPAELGDSAMYLCASSLGLAGGRTDTQYFGPGTRLTVL.

The rearrangement links TRBV29-1 to TRBJ2-5; the D gene could be TRBD1 or TRBD2 (5 bases each). Trimming stripped 6 bases from V and 5 bases from J, with 16 bases between. This CDR3 comprises 13 residues. Looked up from germline, CDR1 is SQVTM and CDR2 is ANQGSEA. The CDR3 DNA follows: TGCAGCGTCGTGGGACCAGAGGTGGAGACCCAGTACTTC. Encoded protein: CSVVGPEVETQYF. The full variable domain, completed using reference TRBV29-1 and TRBJ2-5, is SAVISQKPSRDICQRGTSLTIQCQVDSQVTMMFWYRQQPGQSLTLIATANQGSEATYESGFVIDKFPISRPNLTFSTLTVSNMSPEDSSIYLCSVVGPEVETQYFGPGTRLLVL.

The rearrangement uses TRBV29-1 and TRBJ2-1; D possibly matches TRBD1 or TRBD2 (7 bases each). V dropped 4 bases and J dropped 9 bases, with 16 bases sitting between them. Germline CDR1 is SQVTM and CDR2 is ANQGSEA. The CDR3 extends over 13 amino acids. For the CDR3, the DNA is TGCAGCGTTGCCGGGGGGCACAGGGGTGAGCAGTTCTTC. This codes for CSVAGGHRGEQFF.